Below, 4 T cell receptor beta chains from the same sample are listed, as sequenced in a study of blood T cells in healthy people across ages. Combining a sample-barcoded 5' primer with a J-beta primer mix, a second PCR ran for roughly 7 to 12 cycles. TCRdb used MiXCR to reprocess the 5' RACE reads, holding one entry per CDR3 protein. The profile covers over a million distinct CDR3 sequences, with about 42% appearing a single time and about 4.1% taken by the ten largest. The sample taken for sequencing was blood. Receptor source: a woman aged 18-29 years in good health.

The rearrangement uses TRBV15 and TRBJ1-4; D not certain. The CDR3 length is 14 residues. Germline loops: CDR1 LNHNV, CDR2 YYDKDF (reference sequence). V gave up 8 bases and J gave up 4 bases, with 14 bases separating them. This CDR3 is CATSGGPINEKLFF. The CDR3 DNA is TGTGCCACCTCCGGTGGACCGATTAATGAAAAACTGTTTTTT.

Written as DNA, the CDR3 is TGTGCCAGCAGTTCCCTAGCAGCCCACGCCTACAATGAGCAGTTCTTC. Translated, it gives CASSSLAAHAYNEQFF. This chain links TRBV6-5 with TRBJ2-1; weak D call: TRBD2 (5 bases). V was clipped by 4 bases and J by 2 bases, with 15 bases between them. Germline V gives CDR1 MNHEY, CDR2 SVGAGI. The CDR3 totals 16 residues.

The rearrangement uses TRBV5-1 and TRBJ2-1; D is ambiguous. V was clipped by 3 bases and J by 10 bases, with 20 bases between them. This CDR3 has 15 amino acids. Germline V lookup: CDR1 SGHRS, CDR2 YFSETQ. The DNA for the CDR3 is TGCGCCAGCAGCTCCAGTTCGACACGCTCCTACGAGCAGTTCTTC. Its translation: CASSSSSTRSYEQFF. Based on the CDR3 plus reference TRBV5-1 and TRBJ2-1, the full variable domain is KAGVTQTPRYLIKTRGQQVTLSCSPISGHRSVSWYQQTPGQGLQFLFEYFSETQRNKGNFPGRFSGRQFSNSRSEMNVSTLELGDSALYLCASSSSSTRSYEQFFGPGTRLTVL.

Of note for this clonotype: One base away lies a much larger clone, so this may be a sequencing read error. The chain links TRBV6-5 to TRBJ2-3; 7 positions agree with TRBD1. The J segment lost 2 bases and the V segment lost 2 bases, leaving 1 base of the junction unmatched. Per germline, CDR1 MNHEY and CDR2 SVGAGI. The CDR3 extends over 14 amino acids. CDR3 bases: TGTGCCAGCAGTTACGGGACAGCCACAGATACGCAGTATTTT. This translates into CASSYGTATDTQYF.